These T cell receptor beta chains were read from a single sample in a study of blood T cell repertoires in COVID-19. The data were produced by immunoSEQ multiplex PCR, yet TCRdb's version contains in-frame clones alone and is incomplete. Of approximately 280,000 clones listed, nearly 90% are singletons. Sequences were obtained from PBMCs or T cells enriched from blood (not recorded which). The source of these receptors is a woman between 55 and 75 years old who had recovered from COVID-19. CDR3s include the opening cysteine and the closing phenylalanine or tryptophan. A D gene is named only where the DNA matches it firmly. Some rows have no size entry. The others give once, few or many, or a class for an expanded clone.

NA	TRBV28	TRBJ1-5	TRBD1	TGTGCCAGCACTCTCGGGACAGGTGGTCAGCCCCAGCATTTT	CASTLGTGGQPQHF
NA	TRBV11-2	TRBJ1-2	NA	TGTGCCAGCAGCTTTCGGGATGGCTACACCTTC	CASSFRDGYTF
once	TRBV18	TRBJ2-7	TRBD2	TGTGCCAGCTCACTCGGGACTAGGGTCGGCGAGCAGTACTTC	CASSLGTRVGEQYF
NA	TRBV18	TRBJ2-1	NA	TGTGCCAGCTCCCCAACAACCAGCTCCTACAATGAGCAGTTCTTC	CASSPTTSSYNEQFF
NA	TRBV4-1	TRBJ1-2	NA	TGCGCCAGCAGCCAACCAGGGATGGTCTATGGCTACACCTTC	CASSQPGMVYGYTF
NA	TRBV5-1	TRBJ1-4	TRBD1	TGCGCCAGCAGCTTGTTGGGGACAGGGGAAGAAGAAGGTGAAAAACTGTTTTTT	CASSLLGTGEEEGEKLFF
NA	TRBV27	TRBJ2-1	NA	TGTGCCAGCAGTCCAGGACTCTACAATGAGCAGTTCTTC	CASSPGLYNEQFF
NA	TRBV5-1	TRBJ1-1	NA	TGCGCCAGCAGCTTGGGAGGGAACACTGAAGCTTTCTTT	CASSLGGNTEAFF
NA	TRBV7-9	TRBJ2-1	NA	TGTGCCAGCAGCTTAGCGCGGCAATCTGAGCAGTTCTTC	CASSLARQSEQFF
NA	TRBV28	TRBJ1-1	NA	TGTGCCAGCAGCATGGACAGGAACACTGAAGCTTTCTTT	CASSMDRNTEAFF
NA	TRBV28	TRBJ1-2	TRBD1	TGTGCCAGCAGTGACCCAGGGGGCAAGTACACCTTC	CASSDPGGKYTF
once	TRBV20-1	TRBJ1-1	NA	TGCAGTGCTAGTAGATCAATCGGGGGGAACACTGAAGCTTTCTTT	CSASRSIGGNTEAFF
NA	TRBV18	TRBJ1-5	NA	TGTGCCAGCTCACCAGAAAGGGAGGATCAGCCCCAGCATTTT	CASSPEREDQPQHF
NA	TRBV28	TRBJ2-7	TRBD2	TGTGCCAGCAGCCACACGCTCGGGGGGACCAGCTCCTACGAGCAGTACTTC	CASSHTLGGTSSYEQYF
NA	TRBV2	TRBJ2-7	NA	TGTGCCAGCAGCGTAGAGGGAGGATCCTACGAGCAGTACTTC	CASSVEGGSYEQYF
NA	TRBV6-5	TRBJ2-2	TRBD2	TGTGCCAGCAGAACGAGCGGGAGAGGCGCCGGGGAGCTGTTTTTT	CASRTSGRGAGELFF
NA	TRBV5-1	TRBJ2-5	TRBD2	TGCGCCAGCACCTCCATTGGGACTACCCAAGAGACCCAGTACTTC	CASTSIGTTQETQYF
few	TRBV4-1	TRBJ1-5	TRBD1	TGCGCCAGCAGCCAAGACGACAGGGGGCTTATCGATCAGCCCCAGCATTTT	CASSQDDRGLIDQPQHF
NA	TRBV4-1	TRBJ1-1	TRBD1	TGCGCCAGCAGCCATTTTTTTGGACAGGGGAATTTCGAAGCTTTCTTT	CASSHFFGQGNFEAFF
NA	TRBV4-1	TRBJ2-7	NA	TGCGCCAGCAGCCAAGAGCCCAGCGGAGATACCTACGAGCAGTACTTC	CASSQEPSGDTYEQYF
NA	TRBV2	TRBJ2-7	NA	TGTGCCAGCAGAGAACTCTACGAGCAGTACTTC	CASRELYEQYF
NA	TRBV3-1/TRBV3-2	TRBJ2-5	TRBD2	TGTGCCAGCAGCCAAGTGCTAGCGGGGGGCCCCAGGGAGACCCAGTACTTC	CASSQVLAGGPRETQYF
NA	TRBV3-1/TRBV3-2	TRBJ2-5	NA	TGTGCCAGCTCCGGAAGGGGTCAAGAGACCCAGTACTTC	CASSGRGQETQYF
NA	TRBV6-1	TRBJ1-1	NA	TGTGCCAGCAGTGAAGGGCAGGTGTACACTGAAGCTTTCTTT	CASSEGQVYTEAFF
once	TRBV29-1	TRBJ2-1	NA	TGCAGCGTCGAATCGGAGGCCTGGCCCTACAATGAGCAGTTCTTC	CSVESEAWPYNEQFF
NA	TRBV7-3	TRBJ2-6	TRBD1	TGTGCCAGCAGCTCAAGGACAGGGCGCAGGATCTCTGGGGCCAACGTCCTGACTTTC	CASSSRTGRRISGANVLTF
NA	TRBV2	TRBJ2-7	NA	TGTGCCAGCAGTAGCGACTGGCAATACGAGCAGTACTTC	CASSSDWQYEQYF
NA	TRBV9	TRBJ1-2	NA	TGTGCCAGCAGCGTAGCTACCGGGGACTTACCCAACTATGGCTACACCTTC	CASSVATGDLPNYGYTF
NA	TRBV19	TRBJ1-2	NA	TGTGCCAGTAGTACCAACATCGACGTGAGGGGCTACACCTTC	CASSTNIDVRGYTF